Listed below are T cell receptor beta chains from one sample, sequenced in a study of cytomegalovirus exposure and HLA in healthy donors. Sequencing used immunoSEQ multiplex PCR; TCRdb keeps in-frame clones, though not all of them. The repertoire consists of just over 150,000 clones, with under 80% occurring once and the leading ten covering roughly 2%. Sequenced material: PBMCs. These receptor sequences come from a female donor in good health and CMV-seronegative. The CDR3 runs from the conserved cysteine through the conserved F or W. Fields, in order: J gene, D gene, clone size, V gene, CDR3 protein, CDR3 DNA. A D gene is named only where the DNA matches it firmly. Size values are once, few and many counts, or a class for expanded clones, and some rows have none.

>TRBJ2-3|TRBD2|NA|TRBV29-1
CSVTTSGRRNTQYF
TGCAGCGTGACGACTAGCGGGAGGCGAAATACGCAGTATTTC
>TRBJ2-1|NA|NA|TRBV25-1
CASSVTEQYNEQFF
TGTGCCAGCAGTGTGACAGAACAGTACAATGAGCAGTTCTTC
>TRBJ2-2|TRBD2|NA|TRBV19
CGTGREGGELFF
TGTGGGACGGGGCGGGAGGGCGGGGAGCTGTTTTTT
>TRBJ2-7|NA|few|TRBV29-1
CSVVGGYEQYF
TGCAGCGTTGTGGGGGGCTACGAGCAGTACTTC
>TRBJ1-2|NA|NA|TRBV5-1
CASSLATDHGYTF
TGCGCCAGCAGCTTGGCCACAGATCATGGCTACACCTTC
>TRBJ2-1|NA|NA|TRBV25-1
CASSESVAYNEQFF
TGTGCCAGCAGTGAATCCGTAGCCTACAATGAGCAGTTCTTC
>TRBJ2-7|TRBD1|NA|TRBV6-5
CASNRQGTYEQHF
TGTGCCAGCAACAGACAGGGTACCTACGAGCAGCACTTC
>TRBJ2-1|TRBD2|NA|TRBV7-3
CASSLSGGPYNEQFF
TGTGCCAGCAGCTTAAGCGGGGGGCCCTACAATGAGCAGTTCTTC
>TRBJ1-1|TRBD1|few|TRBV2
CASRLQGAGTEAFF
TGTGCCAGCAGGCTACAGGGGGCCGGCACTGAAGCTTTCTTT
>TRBJ1-2|NA|NA|TRBV6-6
CASRPGGDYGYTF
TGTGCCAGCAGACCGGGGGGGGACTATGGCTACACCTTC
>TRBJ2-2|TRBD2|NA|TRBV9
CASSLSGGRDGELFF
TGTGCCAGCAGCCTTAGCGGGGGCCGAGACGGGGAGCTGTTTTTT
>TRBJ2-7|TRBD1|NA|TRBV14
CASSQGDSRLDQYF
TGTGCCAGCAGCCAAGGGGACAGCCGTCTTGATCAGTACTTC
>TRBJ2-2|TRBD2|NA|TRBV4-1
CASSPLRGGRTGELFF
TGCGCCAGCAGCCCATTACGGGGGGGGAGGACCGGGGAGCTGTTTTTT
>TRBJ1-5|NA|NA|TRBV7-9
CASSFQGTSNQPQHF
TGTGCCAGCAGCTTTCAGGGGACGAGCAATCAGCCCCAGCATTTT
>TRBJ2-5|TRBD1|NA|TRBV5-1
CASSAQQGAETQYF
TGCGCCAGCAGCGCCCAACAGGGGGCTGAGACCCAGTACTTC
>TRBJ2-3|TRBD1|NA|TRBV25-1
CASSPLGDRGADTQYF
TGTGCCAGCAGTCCCCTGGGGGACAGGGGCGCAGATACGCAGTATTTT
>TRBJ2-1|TRBD2|NA|TRBV6-1
CASSGLAGERNNEQFF
TGTGCCAGCAGTGGGCTCGCGGGAGAAAGAAACAATGAGCAGTTCTTC
>TRBJ1-2|NA|NA|TRBV2
CASSREDGYTF
TGTGCCAGCAGTAGGGAGGATGGCTACACCTTC
>TRBJ1-1|NA|NA|TRBV2
CARTWSGTEAFF
TGTGCCAGGACATGGTCCGGCACTGAAGCTTTCTTT
>TRBJ2-7|TRBD2|few|TRBV5-1
CASSLPGLGYEQYF
TGCGCCAGCAGCTTGCCGGGACTAGGCTACGAGCAGTACTTC
>TRBJ2-3|NA|NA|TRBV30
CARGTPSTDTQYF
TGTGCCCGGGGGACTCCCAGCACAGATACGCAGTATTTT
>TRBJ2-7|NA|once|TRBV20-1
CSATSGRGQYF
TGCAGTGCTACCTCCGGTAGGGGACAGTACTTC
>TRBJ2-3|NA|NA|TRBV2
CASSVSVSTDTQYF
TGTGCCAGCAGTGTCAGCGTAAGCACAGATACGCAGTATTTT
>TRBJ1-6|TRBD1|NA|TRBV6-5
CASRGQASVSPLHF
TGTGCCAGCAGGGGACAGGCGTCCGTATCACCCCTCCACTTT
>TRBJ2-3|NA|NA|TRBV10-3
CAISGTDTQYF
TGTGCCATCTCGGGCACAGATACGCAGTATTTT
>TRBJ1-4|TRBD1|NA|TRBV18
CASSLPGQGSEKLFF
TGTGCCAGCTCACTACCGGGACAGGGGTCCGAAAAACTGTTTTTT
>TRBJ1-2|NA|NA|TRBV19
CASSTGGFGGYTF
TGTGCCAGTAGCACAGGAGGGTTTGGAGGCTACACCTTC
>TRBJ2-3|TRBD2|few|TRBV7-8
CASSKTGGITDTQYF
TGTGCCAGCAGCAAGACGGGGGGAATCACAGATACGCAGTATTTT
>TRBJ1-5|TRBD1|few|TRBV6-5
CASRSTGGSNQPQHF
TGTGCCAGCAGGTCTACAGGGGGAAGCAATCAGCCCCAGCATTTT
>TRBJ2-7|NA|NA|TRBV10-3
CAIETGLGEQYF
TGTGCCATCGAAACAGGGCTCGGGGAGCAGTACTTC
>TRBJ1-3|NA|NA|TRBV5-1
CASSLGTTDQRTSGNTIYF
TGCGCCAGCAGCTTGGGCACTACTGATCAGCGTACCTCCGGAAACACCATATATTTT
>TRBJ2-3|TRBD2|NA|TRBV27
CASAGLAGVGDTQYF
TGTGCCAGCGCAGGACTAGCGGGAGTGGGAGATACGCAGTATTTT
>TRBJ2-2|TRBD1|NA|TRBV2
CASRPGTANTGELFF
TGTGCCAGCAGGCCCGGGACAGCTAACACCGGGGAGCTGTTTTTT
>TRBJ2-1|TRBD2|NA|TRBV19
CASSGILAGSQFF
TGTGCCAGTAGTGGAATACTAGCGGGATCCCAGTTCTTC
>TRBJ1-4|TRBD1|NA|TRBV9
CASSVGIGTGAKRGEKLFF
TGTGCCAGCAGCGTCGGGATCGGGACAGGGGCCAAGAGGGGTGAAAAACTGTTTTTT
>TRBJ2-6|NA|NA|TRBV5-1
CASSLEGSRSGANVLTF
TGCGCCAGCAGCTTGGAGGGGTCTCGATCTGGGGCCAACGTCCTGACTTTC
>TRBJ1-4|NA|once|TRBV7-2
CASSQRGVTEKLFF
TGTGCCAGCAGCCAGCGCGGGGTGACTGAAAAACTGTTTTTT
>TRBJ1-2|NA|NA|TRBV18
CASSPAEAGEGYTF
TGTGCCAGCTCGCCTGCAGAGGCGGGTGAGGGCTACACCTTC
>TRBJ1-4|NA|NA|TRBV7-7
CASSPGQTATNEKLFF
TGTGCCAGCAGCCCCGGACAGACTGCAACTAATGAAAAACTGTTTTTT
>TRBJ2-5|NA|NA|TRBV2
CASSIQGETQYF
TGTGCCAGCAGTATTCAGGGAGAGACCCAGTACTTC
>TRBJ2-2|NA|NA|TRBV6-5
CASSYPGTGELFF
TGTGCCAGCAGTTATCCAGGCACCGGGGAGCTGTTTTTT
>TRBJ2-3|TRBD2|NA|TRBV2
CARRERLATTDTQYF
TGTGCCAGAAGGGAGAGACTAGCAACGACAGATACGCAGTATTTT
>TRBJ1-3|TRBD1|NA|TRBV5-1
CASSLEGATNTIYF
TGCGCCAGCAGCTTGGAGGGGGCGACGAACACCATATATTTT
>TRBJ2-5|TRBD2|NA|TRBV13
CASTYGGAETQYF
TGTGCCAGCACCTACGGGGGGGCTGAGACCCAGTACTTC
>TRBJ1-1|TRBD1|NA|TRBV7-9
CAVGQGFSEAFF
TGTGCCGTCGGACAGGGTTTTTCTGAAGCTTTCTTT
>TRBJ1-1|NA|NA|TRBV2
CASLDRLNTEAFF
TGTGCCTCTTTAGACAGGCTGAACACTGAAGCTTTCTTT
>TRBJ2-1|NA|NA|TRBV5-1
CASSLASVSYNEQFF
TGCGCCAGCAGCTTGGCTAGTGTGTCCTACAATGAGCAGTTCTTC
>TRBJ2-5|NA|NA|TRBV10-3
CAISEMRQETQYF
TGTGCCATCAGTGAGATGAGACAAGAGACCCAGTACTTC
>TRBJ1-1|NA|NA|TRBV19
CASTRKRGGANTEAFF
TGTGCCAGTACCCGAAAACGGGGAGGGGCGAACACTGAAGCTTTCTTT
>TRBJ1-1|TRBD1|NA|TRBV2
CASTGGPNTEAFF
TGTGCCAGTACAGGGGGCCCAAACACTGAAGCTTTCTTT
>TRBJ2-5|TRBD2|NA|TRBV5-4
CASSLTSGQETQYF
TGTGCCAGCAGCTTGACTAGCGGGCAAGAGACCCAGTACTTC
>TRBJ1-4|NA|few|TRBV21-1
CASSPRGGPINEKLFF
TGTGCCAGCAGCCCGCGCGGGGGACCGATTAATGAAAAACTGTTTTTT
>TRBJ1-2|NA|NA|TRBV6-6
CASRERGYTF
TGTGCCAGCCGGGAGCGTGGCTACACCTTC
>TRBJ2-5|TRBD1|NA|TRBV5-6
CASSSVGTDQETQYF
TGTGCCAGCAGCTCGGTGGGGACAGACCAAGAGACCCAGTACTTC
>TRBJ2-7|TRBD1|NA|TRBV9
CASSVQGQGYEQYF
TGTGCCAGCAGCGTACAGGGACAGGGGTACGAGCAGTACTTC
>TRBJ1-6|NA|NA|TRBV9
CASRGAGESPLHF
TGTGCCAGCAGGGGGGCAGGGGAATCACCCCTCCACTTT
>TRBJ2-2|NA|NA|TRBV7-9
CASSPTEATGELFF
TGTGCCAGCAGCCCGACGGAGGCCACCGGGGAGCTGTTTTTT
>TRBJ2-1|TRBD2|NA|TRBV5-6
CASSLSPSGSYEQFF
TGTGCCAGCAGCTTGTCGCCTAGCGGGAGCTATGAGCAGTTCTTC
>TRBJ1-1|TRBD1|NA|TRBV7-9
CASRRDSQNTEAFF
TGTGCCAGCAGAAGGGACAGTCAGAACACTGAAGCTTTCTTT
>TRBJ1-2|NA|NA|TRBV7-2
CASSLAKDRVYGYTF
TGTGCCAGCAGCTTAGCGAAGGACAGAGTGTATGGCTACACCTTC